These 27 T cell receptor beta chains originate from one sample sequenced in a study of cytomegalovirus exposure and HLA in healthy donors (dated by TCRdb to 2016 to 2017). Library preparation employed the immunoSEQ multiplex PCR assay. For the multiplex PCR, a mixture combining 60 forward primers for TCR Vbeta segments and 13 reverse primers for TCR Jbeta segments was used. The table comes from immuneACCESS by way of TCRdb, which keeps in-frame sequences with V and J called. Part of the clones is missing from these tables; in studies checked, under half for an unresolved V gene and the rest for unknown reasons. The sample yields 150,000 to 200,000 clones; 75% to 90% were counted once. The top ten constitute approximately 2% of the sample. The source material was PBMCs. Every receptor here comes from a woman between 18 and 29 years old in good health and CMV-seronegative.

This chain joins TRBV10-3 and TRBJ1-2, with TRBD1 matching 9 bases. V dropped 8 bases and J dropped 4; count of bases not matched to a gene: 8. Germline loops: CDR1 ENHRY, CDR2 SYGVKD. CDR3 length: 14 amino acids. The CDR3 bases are TGTGCCATCGGACCCAGACAGGGGGGCTATGGCTACACCTTC. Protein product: CAIGPRQGGYGYTF.

CDR3 DNA sequence: TGCGCCAGCAGCCAAGGGCGATGGGAGCGGGGGGGAAACACCGGGGAGCTGTTTTTT. This gives the protein CASSQGRWERGGNTGELFF. The V call is TRBV4-1, the J call TRBJ2-2; 10 positions match TRBD2. The junction had 10 bases not matched to a gene; V was cut back by 1 base and J by 2 bases. CDR1 is MGHRA, CDR2 YSYEKL, per germline. The CDR3 sequence is 19 residues long.

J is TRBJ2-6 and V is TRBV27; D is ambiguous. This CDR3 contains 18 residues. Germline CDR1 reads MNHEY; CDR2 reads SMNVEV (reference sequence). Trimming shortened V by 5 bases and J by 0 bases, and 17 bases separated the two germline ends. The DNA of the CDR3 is TGTGCCAGCAGTCCTCTATCATACCTCCTCTCTGGGGCCAACGTCCTGACTTTC. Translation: CASSPLSYLLSGANVLTF.

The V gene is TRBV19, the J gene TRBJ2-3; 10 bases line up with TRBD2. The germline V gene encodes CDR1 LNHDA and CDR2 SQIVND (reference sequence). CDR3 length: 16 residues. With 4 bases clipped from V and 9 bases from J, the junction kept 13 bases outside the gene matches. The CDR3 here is CASSNPRAGGPQTQYF. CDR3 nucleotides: TGTGCCAGTAGTAACCCCAGAGCGGGGGGGCCACAGACGCAGTATTTT.

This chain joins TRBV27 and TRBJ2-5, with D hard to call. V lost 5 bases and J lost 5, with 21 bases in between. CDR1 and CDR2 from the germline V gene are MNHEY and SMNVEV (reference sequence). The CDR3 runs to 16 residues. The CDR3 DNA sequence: TGTGCCAGCAGTGAAGTGGCTAGACCCTCGCGGGAGACCCAGTACTTC. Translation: CASSEVARPSRETQYF.

CDR3 DNA sequence: TGTGCCAGCAGCTTATTCTTGGGGGGAAAGATCTACGAGCAGTACTTC. It specifies CASSLFLGGKIYEQYF. The chain recombines TRBV7-9 with TRBJ2-7, with TRBD2 as a possible D gene (6 bases). The CDR3 extends over 16 amino acids. Germline V gives CDR1 SEHNR, CDR2 FQNEAQ (reference sequence). V shed 2 bases and J shed 3 bases, with 17 bases lying between them.

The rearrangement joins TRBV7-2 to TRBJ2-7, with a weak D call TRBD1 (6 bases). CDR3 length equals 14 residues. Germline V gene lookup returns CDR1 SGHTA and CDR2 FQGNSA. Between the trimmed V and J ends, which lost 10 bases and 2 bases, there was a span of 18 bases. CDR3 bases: TGTGCCATCGAACTACGGGACATTACCTACGAGCAGTACTTC. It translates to CAIELRDITYEQYF.

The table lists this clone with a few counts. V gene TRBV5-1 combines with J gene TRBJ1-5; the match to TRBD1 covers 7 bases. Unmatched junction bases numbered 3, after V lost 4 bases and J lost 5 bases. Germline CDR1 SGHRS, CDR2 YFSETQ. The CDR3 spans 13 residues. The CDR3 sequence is CASSPDRDQPQHF. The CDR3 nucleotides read TGCGCCAGCAGCCCTGACAGGGATCAGCCCCAGCATTTT.

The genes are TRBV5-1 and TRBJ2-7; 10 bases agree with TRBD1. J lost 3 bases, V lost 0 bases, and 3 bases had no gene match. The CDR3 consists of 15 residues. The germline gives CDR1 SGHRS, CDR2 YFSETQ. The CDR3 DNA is TGCGCCAGCAGCTTGGGGTGGACAGGGGGCTACGAGCAGTACTTC. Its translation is CASSLGWTGGYEQYF.

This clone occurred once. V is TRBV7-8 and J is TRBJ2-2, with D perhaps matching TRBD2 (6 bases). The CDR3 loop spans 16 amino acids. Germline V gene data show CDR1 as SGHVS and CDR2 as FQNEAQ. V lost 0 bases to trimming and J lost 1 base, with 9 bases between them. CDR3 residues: CASSLAPSENTGELFF. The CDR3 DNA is TGTGCCAGCAGCTTAGCGCCTAGCGAGAACACCGGGGAGCTGTTTTTT.

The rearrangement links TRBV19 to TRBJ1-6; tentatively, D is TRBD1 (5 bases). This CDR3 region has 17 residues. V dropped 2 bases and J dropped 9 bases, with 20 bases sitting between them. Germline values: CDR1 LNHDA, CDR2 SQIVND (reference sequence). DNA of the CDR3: TGTGCCAGTAGTATACCAGGACATTCATCCGATTTTTCACCCCTCCACTTT. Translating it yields CASSIPGHSSDFSPLHF.

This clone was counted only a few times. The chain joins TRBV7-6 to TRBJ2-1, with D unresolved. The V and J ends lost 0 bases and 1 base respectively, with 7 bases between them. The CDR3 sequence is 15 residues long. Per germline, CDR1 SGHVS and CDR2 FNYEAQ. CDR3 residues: CASSLALDSYNEQFF. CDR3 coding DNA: TGTGCCAGCAGCTTAGCGCTAGATTCCTACAATGAGCAGTTCTTC.

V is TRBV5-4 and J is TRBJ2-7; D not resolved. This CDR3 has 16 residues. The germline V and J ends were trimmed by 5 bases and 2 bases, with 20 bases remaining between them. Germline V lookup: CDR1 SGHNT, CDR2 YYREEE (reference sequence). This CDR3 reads CASSLLIQSNTYEQYF. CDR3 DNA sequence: TGTGCCAGCAGTTTGCTGATACAGTCTAACACCTACGAGCAGTACTTC.

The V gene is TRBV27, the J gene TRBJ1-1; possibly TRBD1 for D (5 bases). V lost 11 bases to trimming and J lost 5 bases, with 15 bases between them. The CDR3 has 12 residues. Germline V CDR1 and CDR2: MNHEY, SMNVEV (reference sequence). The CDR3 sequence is CAGGGRGTEAFF. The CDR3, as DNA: TGTGCCGGGGGGGGAAGGGGAACTGAAGCTTTCTTT.

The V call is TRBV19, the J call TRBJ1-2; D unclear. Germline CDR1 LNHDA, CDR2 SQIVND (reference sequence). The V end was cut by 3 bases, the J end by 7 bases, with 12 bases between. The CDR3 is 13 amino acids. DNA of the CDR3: TGTGCCAGTAGTATGAACCCGGCGGGTGGCTACACCTTC. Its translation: CASSMNPAGGYTF.

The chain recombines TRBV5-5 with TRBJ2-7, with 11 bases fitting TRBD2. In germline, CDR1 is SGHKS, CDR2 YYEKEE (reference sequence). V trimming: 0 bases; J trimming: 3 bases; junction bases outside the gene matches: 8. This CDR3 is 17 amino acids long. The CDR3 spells CASSLAPGTSGVYEQYF. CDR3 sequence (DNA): TGTGCCAGCAGCTTGGCCCCCGGGACTAGCGGCGTCTACGAGCAGTACTTC.

The CDR3 is CASSQAFSLKNYEQYF. The CDR3 nucleotides read TGCGCCAGCAGCCAAGCATTTAGTCTTAAGAACTACGAGCAGTACTTC. This chain joins TRBV4-1 and TRBJ2-7; D gene uncertain. The V gene's germline CDR1 is MGHRA and CDR2 YSYEKL. This CDR3 is 16 amino acids long. V was pared by 1 base and J by 3 bases, with 16 bases between.

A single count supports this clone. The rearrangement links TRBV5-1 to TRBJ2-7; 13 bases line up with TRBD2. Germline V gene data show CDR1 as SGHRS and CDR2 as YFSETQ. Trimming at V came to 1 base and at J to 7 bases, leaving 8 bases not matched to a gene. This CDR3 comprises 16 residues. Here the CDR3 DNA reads TGCGCCAGCAGCTTGTCGGGACTAGCGGGGAATTGGGAGCAGTACTTC. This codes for CASSLSGLAGNWEQYF.

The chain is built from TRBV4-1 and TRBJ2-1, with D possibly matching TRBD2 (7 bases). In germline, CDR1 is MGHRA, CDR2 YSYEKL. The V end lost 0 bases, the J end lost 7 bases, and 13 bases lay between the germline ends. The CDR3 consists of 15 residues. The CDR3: CASSQEGGGRNEQFF. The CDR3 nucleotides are TGCGCCAGCAGCCAAGAGGGGGGGGGCCGTAATGAGCAGTTCTTC.

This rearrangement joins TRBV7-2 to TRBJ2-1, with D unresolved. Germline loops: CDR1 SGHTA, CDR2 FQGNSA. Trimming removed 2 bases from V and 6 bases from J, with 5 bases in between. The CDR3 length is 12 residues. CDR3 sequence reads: CASSLPINEQFF. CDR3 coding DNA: TGTGCCAGCAGCTTACCCATCAATGAGCAGTTCTTC.

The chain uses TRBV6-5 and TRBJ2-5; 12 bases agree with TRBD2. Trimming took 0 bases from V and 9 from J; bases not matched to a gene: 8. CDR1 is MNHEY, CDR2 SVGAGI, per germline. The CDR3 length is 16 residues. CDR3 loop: CASSYSTSGGQVAQYF. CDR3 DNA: TGTGCCAGCAGTTACTCGACTAGCGGGGGCCAAGTGGCCCAGTACTTC.

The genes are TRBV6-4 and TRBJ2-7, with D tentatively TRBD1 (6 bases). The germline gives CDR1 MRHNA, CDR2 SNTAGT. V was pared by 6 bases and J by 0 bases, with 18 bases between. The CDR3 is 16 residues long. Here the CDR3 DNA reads TGTGCCAGCAGCCCGACCCCCTTGGACAGCTCCTACGAGCAGTACTTC. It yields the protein CASSPTPLDSSYEQYF.

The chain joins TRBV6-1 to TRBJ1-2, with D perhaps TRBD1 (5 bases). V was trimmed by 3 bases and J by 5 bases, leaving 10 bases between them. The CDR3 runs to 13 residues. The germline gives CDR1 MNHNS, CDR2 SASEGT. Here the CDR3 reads CASSEGQEYGYTF. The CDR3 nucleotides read TGTGCCAGCAGTGAGGGGCAGGAATATGGCTACACCTTC.

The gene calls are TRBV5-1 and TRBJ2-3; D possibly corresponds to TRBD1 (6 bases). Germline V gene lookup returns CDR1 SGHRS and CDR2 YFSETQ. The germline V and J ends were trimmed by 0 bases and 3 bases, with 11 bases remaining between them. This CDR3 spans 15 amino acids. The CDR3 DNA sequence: TGCGCCAGCAGCTTGGGACAGGATTCTACAGATACGCAGTATTTT. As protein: CASSLGQDSTDTQYF. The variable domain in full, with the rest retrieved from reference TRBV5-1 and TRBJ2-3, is KAGVTQTPRYLIKTRGQQVTLSCSPISGHRSVSWYQQTPGQGLQFLFEYFSETQRNKGNFPGRFSGRQFSNSRSEMNVSTLELGDSALYLCASSLGQDSTDTQYFGPGTRLTVL.

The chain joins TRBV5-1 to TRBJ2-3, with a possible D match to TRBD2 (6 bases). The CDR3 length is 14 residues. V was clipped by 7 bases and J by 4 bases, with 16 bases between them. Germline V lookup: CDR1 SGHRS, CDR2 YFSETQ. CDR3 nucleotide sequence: TGCGCCAGCTCAGGATCTTCGGGAGCAGATACGCAGTATTTT. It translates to CASSGSSGADTQYF. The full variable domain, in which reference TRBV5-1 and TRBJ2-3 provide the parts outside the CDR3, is KAGVTQTPRYLIKTRGQQVTLSCSPISGHRSVSWYQQTPGQGLQFLFEYFSETQRNKGNFPGRFSGRQFSNSRSEMNVSTLELGDSALYLCASSGSSGADTQYFGPGTRLTVL.

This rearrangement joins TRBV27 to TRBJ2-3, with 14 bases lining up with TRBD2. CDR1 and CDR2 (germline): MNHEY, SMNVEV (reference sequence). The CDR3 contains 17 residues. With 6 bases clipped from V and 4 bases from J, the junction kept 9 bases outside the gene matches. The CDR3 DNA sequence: TGTGCCAGCAGGGGACTAGCGGGAGCCTTTCGGGCAGATACGCAGTATTTT. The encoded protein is CASRGLAGAFRADTQYF.

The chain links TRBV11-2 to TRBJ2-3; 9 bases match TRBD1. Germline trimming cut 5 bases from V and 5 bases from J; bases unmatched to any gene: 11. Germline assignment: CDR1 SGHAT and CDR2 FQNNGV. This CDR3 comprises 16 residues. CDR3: CASSDSLDRGRDTQYF. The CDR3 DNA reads TGTGCCAGCAGCGATTCTTTGGACAGGGGACGAGATACGCAGTATTTT. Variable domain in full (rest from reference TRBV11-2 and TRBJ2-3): EAGVAQSPRYKIIEKRQSVAFWCNPISGHATLYWYQQILGQGPKLLIQFQNNGVVDDSQLPKDRFSAERLKGVDSTLKIQPAKLEDSAVYLCASSDSLDRGRDTQYFGPGTRLTVL.